This TCR beta chain is from a study of blood T cell repertoires in COVID-19. V lost 7 bases, J lost 4 bases, and 1 base stayed unmatched. CDR1 is SGHRS, CDR2 YFSETQ, per germline. This CDR3 spans 11 amino acids. Seattle's enrolled individuals joined amid active infection and were then monitored longitudinally. Per the study methods: Researchers report that nucleated cell counts were estimated from reference gene primer amplification. The repertoire was sequenced with immunoSEQ multiplex PCR; TCRdb's copy has only in-frame clones and lacks some. V, J and clone size are taken as reported in that table, and D and trimming were inferred from the DNA itself. The table shows roughly 340,000 clones, with 80% to 90% occurring only once.

The clonotype comes from a woman aged 25 to 39 with COVID-19, enrolled during active disease. This sequence joins TRBV5-1 and TRBJ2-7, with TRBD2 identical over 8 bases. The specimen was peripheral blood. The chain's CDR3 is CASGGRYEQYV. The CDR3 DNA sequence: TGCGCCAGCGGCGGGAGGTACGAGCAGTACGTC.